The 22 T cell receptor beta chains reported below all come from one sample, sequenced in a study of blood T cell repertoires in COVID-19. Measured with immunoSEQ multiplex PCR; TCRdb has only the in-frame clones, and not every one. The sample lists about 400,000 clones, around 87% occurring once. Source material: PBMCs or T cells enriched from blood (not recorded which). These receptors were taken from a man aged 40-49 years in a cohort exposed to, infected with or recovered from COVID-19 (not recorded which).

The CDR3 is CASSRQDSYEQYF. CDR3 DNA sequence: TGTGCCAGCAGTAGGCAGGACTCCTACGAGCAGTACTTC. The chain couples TRBV28 to TRBJ2-7; D remains ambiguous. The germline V gene encodes CDR1 MDHEN and CDR2 SYDVKM. V lost 5 bases and J lost 0, with 8 bases in between. This CDR3 is built from 13 residues.

This clone was counted a single time. The chain uses TRBV21-1 and TRBJ2-5; the table's D call, TRBD1, has no DNA check behind it. TRBV21-1 is an annotated pseudogene. CDR3 length: 16 residues. CDR3 amino acids: CATSSFGKPGRETQYF. The CDR3 DNA is TGTGCCACCAGTTCCTTCGGAAAACCAGGGCGAGAGACCCAGTACTTC.

The gene calls are TRBV4-1 and TRBJ2-5; tentatively, D is TRBD2 (6 bases). The CDR3 has 15 residues. Germline loops: CDR1 MGHRA, CDR2 YSYEKL. Trimming shortened V by 0 bases and J by 2 bases, and 10 bases separated the two germline ends. CDR3 in DNA: TGCGCCAGCAGCCAAGATAGGGGACTTCAAGAGACCCAGTACTTC. Its protein is CASSQDRGLQETQYF.

The rearrangement links TRBV28 to TRBJ1-5, with TRBD1 as a possible D gene (5 bases). The CDR3 is made up of 14 amino acids. CDR1 is MDHEN and CDR2 is SYDVKM in the germline V gene. The ends were cut back, 7 bases at V and 0 bases at J, with 10 bases in the middle. The CDR3 reads CASNGGYSNQPQHF. The DNA for the CDR3 is TGTGCCAGCAATGGGGGGTATAGCAATCAGCCCCAGCATTTT.

The chain joins TRBV28 to TRBJ2-1, with 7 bases aligning to TRBD1. J was trimmed by 4 bases and V by 10 bases; bases with no gene match: 13. In germline, CDR1 is MDHEN, CDR2 SYDVKM. This CDR3 region has 15 residues. The CDR3 loop reads CATQRGQSGYNEQFF. In nucleotides, the CDR3 is TGTGCCACCCAACGGGGACAGTCGGGTTACAATGAGCAGTTCTTC.

DNA for the CDR3: TGTGCCAGCAGTTATTGGCTCCGCACCAGTTATGGCTACACCTTC. Its protein product is CASSYWLRTSYGYTF. The rearrangement joins TRBV28 to TRBJ1-2; D uncertain. The V gene lost 4 bases and the J gene lost 5 bases, with 17 bases spanning the gap. In germline, CDR1 is MDHEN, CDR2 SYDVKM. The length of the CDR3 is 15 residues.

This rearrangement joins TRBV5-1 to TRBJ1-1, with 7 bases matching TRBD1. The CDR3 runs 15 residues. The trim removed 3 bases at V and 1 base at J, leaving 6 bases unmatched. Germline V gene data show CDR1 as SGHRS and CDR2 as YFSETQ. The CDR3: CASSSQGQTNTEAFF. The CDR3 DNA follows: TGCGCCAGCAGCTCGCAGGGACAGACGAACACTGAAGCTTTCTTT.

This sequence joins TRBV28 and TRBJ2-5, with D possibly TRBD1 on 6 matching bases. This CDR3 is built from 13 residues. V lost 7 bases to trimming and J lost 2 bases, with 11 bases between them. Germline V gives CDR1 MDHEN, CDR2 SYDVKM. The CDR3 here is CASKSGQQETQYF. The CDR3 DNA sequence: TGTGCCAGCAAGAGCGGACAGCAAGAGACCCAGTACTTC.

This clone was recorded a few times. This rearrangement joins TRBV18 to TRBJ2-7, with D uncertain. From germline, CDR1 is KGHSH and CDR2 LQKENI. The CDR3 length is 13 residues. Trimming stripped 6 bases from V and 8 bases from J, with 17 bases between. The CDR3: CASSPHTGDQQYF. CDR3 DNA: TGTGCCAGCTCTCCTCATACGGGTGATCAGCAGTACTTC.

The chain carries TRBV28 and TRBJ2-7, with TRBD2 matching 13 bases. In germline, CDR1 is MDHEN, CDR2 SYDVKM. This CDR3 has 15 amino acids. V shed 7 bases and J 6 bases; nucleotides not matched to a gene: 9. The chain's CDR3 is CASTVAGTSGIEQYF. As DNA, the CDR3 is TGTGCCAGCACCGTGGCTGGGACTAGCGGGATCGAGCAGTACTTC.

The sample holds one count of this clone. The junction departs from germline at one end; a sequencing error may be responsible. The chain recombines TRBV19 with TRBJ2-1; D possibly corresponds to TRBD2 (6 bases). Germline V gives CDR1 LNHDA, CDR2 SQIVND (reference sequence). The CDR3 has 15 residues. CDR3 loop: CASTNRGTPYDEQFF. As DNA, the CDR3 is TGTGCCAGTACCAATAGAGGGACTCCCTACGATGAGCAGTTCTTC.

This chain connects TRBV18 to TRBJ2-1; 14 bases align to TRBD2. There are 15 residues in the CDR3. CDR1 is KGHSH and CDR2 is LQKENI in the germline V gene. V trimming: 3 bases; J trimming: 7 bases; junction bases outside the gene matches: 2. CDR3 sequence (DNA): TGTGCCAGCTCACCCGGACTAGCGGGAGGAAATGAGCAGTTCTTC. Translated, it gives CASSPGLAGGNEQFF.

The chain recombines TRBV6-5 with TRBJ1-1; D gene uncertain. Trimming left V 7 bases short and J 2 bases short, with 11 bases between. CDR1 and CDR2 (germline): MNHEY, SVGAGI. This CDR3 has 13 residues. CDR3 region: CASTVTFNTEAFF. DNA of the CDR3: TGTGCCAGCACCGTGACATTTAACACTGAAGCTTTCTTT.

V gene TRBV29-1 combines with J gene TRBJ2-1; 11 nucleotides align to TRBD2. The length of the CDR3 is 16 residues. Germline CDR1 reads SQVTM; CDR2 reads ANQGSEA. Germline trimming cut 4 bases from V and 3 bases from J; bases unmatched to any gene: 8. CDR3: CSVGGGLAGGYNEQFF. The CDR3 DNA reads TGCAGCGTTGGGGGGGGTCTAGCGGGAGGCTACAATGAGCAGTTCTTC.

J is TRBJ2-1 and V is TRBV30, with D possibly being TRBD1 (6 bases). CDR3 length: 14 amino acids. The V and J ends lost 0 bases and 12 bases respectively, with 18 bases between them. Per germline, CDR1 GTSNPN and CDR2 SVGIG (reference sequence). The CDR3: CAWSVEGTRRMQFF. CDR3 nucleotide sequence: TGTGCCTGGAGTGTCGAGGGGACACGGCGAATGCAGTTCTTC.

The gene calls are TRBV5-1 and TRBJ1-3; D uncertain. The germline CDR1 and CDR2 sequences are SGHRS and YFSETQ. The CDR3 has 14 residues. V shed 4 bases and J shed 0 bases, with 8 bases lying between them. The CDR3: CASSGGASGNTIYF. The CDR3 DNA sequence: TGCGCCAGCAGCGGCGGTGCCTCTGGAAACACCATATATTTT.

This rearrangement joins TRBV6-1 to TRBJ1-4; D call uncertain. The CDR3 extends over 17 amino acids. Trimming took 4 bases from V and 4 from J, leaving 19 bases between them. Per the germline V gene, CDR1 is MNHNS and CDR2 is SASEGT. The CDR3 loop reads CASSGSDSGLINEKLFF. The CDR3 coding sequence is TGTGCCAGCAGTGGTTCCGACTCGGGATTAATTAATGAAAAACTGTTTTTT.

The chain couples TRBV27 to TRBJ1-5; 9 bases are shared with TRBD1. With 6 bases clipped from V and 5 bases from J, the junction kept 8 bases outside the gene matches. The germline CDR1 and CDR2 sequences are MNHEY and SMNVEV (reference sequence). The CDR3 extends over 15 amino acids. The CDR3 region is CASRETGGLHQPQHF. In DNA form, the CDR3 reads TGTGCCAGCAGGGAGACAGGGGGGTTGCATCAGCCCCAGCATTTT.

This clone was found once. This sequence joins TRBV18 and TRBJ1-3; D call uncertain. Germline V gives CDR1 KGHSH, CDR2 LQKENI. CDR3 size: 13 residues. V lost 2 bases to trimming and J lost 6 bases, with 8 bases between them. CDR3 sequence: CASSPGEENTIYF. CDR3 DNA: TGTGCCAGCTCACCAGGGGAGGAAAACACCATATATTTT.

The chain recombines TRBV5-1 with TRBJ1-1; 7 bases fit TRBD1. The CDR3 has 14 residues. Per the germline V gene, CDR1 is SGHRS and CDR2 is YFSETQ. The V segment lost 4 bases and the J segment 3 bases; nucleotides outside the gene matches: 6. CDR3 bases: TGCGCCAGCAGCGGCAATACAGGGGACACTGAAGCTTTCTTT. It translates to CASSGNTGDTEAFF. Full variable domain (missing parts from reference TRBV5-1 and TRBJ1-1): KAGVTQTPRYLIKTRGQQVTLSCSPISGHRSVSWYQQTPGQGLQFLFEYFSETQRNKGNFPGRFSGRQFSNSRSEMNVSTLELGDSALYLCASSGNTGDTEAFFGQGTRLTVV.

The rearrangement uses TRBV7-2 and TRBJ1-1; TRBD1 might be the D (5 bases). The CDR3 sequence is 15 residues long. Trimming cost V 1 base and J 1 base, with 10 bases left between them. CDR1 is SGHTA, CDR2 FQGNSA, per germline. The chain's CDR3 is CASSLVGGANTEAFF. CDR3 DNA sequence: TGTGCCAGCAGCTTAGTCGGAGGGGCGAACACTGAAGCTTTCTTT.

The V and J genes are TRBV9 and TRBJ1-1, with unresolved D. CDR3 size: 13 residues. Per germline, CDR1 SGDLS and CDR2 YYNGEE. The V end lost 0 bases, the J end lost 6 bases, and 9 bases lay between the germline ends. CDR3 sequence: CASSVGVAPEAFF. The CDR3 DNA sequence: TGTGCCAGCAGCGTAGGCGTCGCCCCTGAAGCTTTCTTT.